This TCR beta chain originates from a study of T cell repertoires in cytomegalovirus infection. Study overall: Evidence of both CMV infection and a matching HLA type came from public TCR beta signatures.

This clonotype has a count of ten or more. As yet, its antigen is unknown. TCRdb re-called the reads through MiXCR, storing one row per CDR3 protein. This table has 45,000 to 50,000 distinct CDR3 sequences, roughly 18% appearing once. Between the trimmed V and J ends, which lost 5 bases and 6 bases, there was a span of 13 bases. This CDR3 region has 13 residues. Germline V gene data show CDR1 as SGHVS and CDR2 as FQNEAQ. The sample here was CD8+ T cells from cultured PBMCs, taken from culture after CMV antigen stimulation. The V and J genes are TRBV7-8 and TRBJ1-1; D not certain. The clonotype comes from a human donor in good health (CMV status not recorded). Some clones in this sample may be carry-over from other donors' samples. As DNA, the CDR3 is TGTGCCAGCAGCCAGGACCCCATGGCTGAAGCTTTCTTT. It codes for CASSQDPMAEAFF.